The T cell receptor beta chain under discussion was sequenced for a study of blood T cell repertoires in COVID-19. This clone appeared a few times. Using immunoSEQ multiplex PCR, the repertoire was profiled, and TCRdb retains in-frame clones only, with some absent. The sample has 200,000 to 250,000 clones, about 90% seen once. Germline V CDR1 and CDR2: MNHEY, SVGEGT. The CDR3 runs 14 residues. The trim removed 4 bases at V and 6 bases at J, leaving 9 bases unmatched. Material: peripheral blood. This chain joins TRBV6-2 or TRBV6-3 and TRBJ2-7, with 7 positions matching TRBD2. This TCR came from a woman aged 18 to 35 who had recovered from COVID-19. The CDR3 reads CASSLGAGDREQYF. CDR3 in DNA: TGTGCCAGCAGTTTGGGCGCGGGGGATCGCGAGCAGTACTTC.